The T cell receptor beta chain under discussion was sequenced for a study of metastatic and nonmetastatic thyroid tumors. Study overall: Samples came from malignant and benign thyroid patients, and repertoires were compared across blood and tumor or nodule tissue. Study-level points and caveats: It was reported that TCR beta diversity was significantly higher in malignant thyroid tumors than benign nodules, in blood and tumor.

Trimming removed 5 bases from V and 5 bases from J; junction bases left unmatched: 9. Germline V gene lookup returns CDR1 MNHEY and CDR2 SVGAGI. The CDR3 is 17 amino acids. The authors' processing: What underpinned the distant-metastasis classifier for papillary thyroid cancer was the set of CDR3 differences across clinicopathological groups. TCRdb redid the clone calls on the PCR reads using MiXCR. The V and J calls reflect TCRdb's pipeline rather than the authors' work. The sample holds roughly 20,000 clones, around 30% seen once. Each patient went into thyroid surgery without having received any treatment. Concerning this clone itself: The antigen remains undetermined.

Sequenced sample: blood. This chain uses TRBV6-5 with TRBJ2-3; 14 bases match TRBD2. This TCR was recovered from a female donor with papillary thyroid cancer or a benign thyroid nodule (not recorded which). Some clones in this sample may be carry-over from other donors' samples. CDR3 sequence reads: CASSRGLAGGRGDTQYF. In nucleotides, the CDR3 is TGTGCCAGCAGTCGCGGACTAGCGGGAGGCCGGGGAGATACGCAGTATTTT.